This TCR beta chain is drawn from a study of blood T cells in healthy people across ages. Study-level results: Investigators treated diversity estimates from one million T cells as underestimates.

Alongside a J-beta primer mix, a sample-barcoded 5' primer served in a second PCR lasting 7 to 11 cycles. A template-switch adaptor containing 12 random nucleotides labeled each cDNA molecule. Every sample returned 2.5 million or more CDR3-containing paired-end reads. TCRdb reprocessed the 5' RACE reads with MiXCR, giving one entry per CDR3 protein. The sample has approximately 700,000 distinct CDR3 sequences; approximately 30% are singletons. This clonotype came up many times. Its antigen is still unknown. The source is a woman of 80 years or more in good health. Sequenced sample: blood.

Here the CDR3 reads CASTVTSQGNEQFF. The CDR3 region has the DNA TGTGCCAGCACCGTGACTAGTCAGGGCAATGAGCAGTTCTTC. This sequence joins TRBV6-6 and TRBJ2-1; tentative D call: TRBD2 (6 bases). Germline CDR1 and CDR2: MNHNY and SVGAGI (reference sequence). The CDR3 length is 14 residues. V was trimmed by 7 bases and J by 6 bases, leaving 16 bases between them.